The present TCR beta chain was sequenced within a study of early T cells in non-severe SARS-CoV-2 infection. Via MiXCR, TCRdb re-called the 5' RACE reads, giving one row per CDR3 protein. Here the sample spans about 64,000 distinct CDR3 sequences, 20% being singletons. CDR1 MNHEY and CDR2 SVGAGI come from the germline V gene. J gave up 6 bases and V 4 bases, and 8 bases lay outside the gene matches. There are 15 residues in the CDR3. The starting material was whole blood, obtained at baseline. This TCR derives from an adult who was a healthcare worker with PCR-confirmed SARS-CoV-2 infection or an uninfected control (not recorded which). This chain uses TRBV6-5 with TRBJ2-7, with 11 bases matching TRBD1. CDR3 in amino acids: CASSSPGQGVAEQYF. CDR3 DNA sequence: TGTGCCAGCAGTTCCCCGGGACAGGGGGTAGCCGAGCAGTACTTC.